This T cell receptor (beta chain) was found in a study of cytotoxic CD8 clonotypes in ibrutinib-treated CLL (dated by TCRdb to the early 2020s). Concerning the study at large: In this cohort, around 15 patients were treatment-naive and approximately twelve were relapsed/refractory, while 17 to 18 had unmutated IGHV. Responses were partial in 24 patients and complete in 2; after median about 5.5 years follow-up, around 15 stayed in remission and roughly twelve progressed. Samples at response were collected after a median of roughly twelve months of treatment, with a range of about 6 to 36 months. Samples averaged approximately 250,000 productive templates and tens of thousands of productive rearrangements. Longitudinal samples were obtainable from about 30% of the roughly 90 participants in the trial. Cryopreserved peripheral blood mononuclear cells were obtained before treatment, at response, and at either sustained remission or disease progression. Every remission and progressive disease sample was obtained while ibrutinib was still being received by the patients. On the study overall, not on this receptor specifically: Public clonotypes were found to be uncommon and were observed to contract or remain stable during treatment; the increase in clonality was shown to reflect expansion of private clonotypes at ibrutinib response. Clonality increased at ibrutinib response, stayed stable in sustained remission, and fell back toward baseline at progression. Baseline clonality was found to be higher than that of age-matched healthy donors and was strongly correlated with circulating CD8+ T-cell counts. Sustained-remission and progressing patients did not have matched sampling times, and lymph node repertoires were not examined.

As for this clone: Its antigen remains undetermined. Base qualities are not recorded, but no much larger clone differs from it by a single base.

The time point label on this specimen signifies: less than 30 months on ibrutinib. About 2 micrograms of genomic DNA were extracted from cryopreserved PBMCs for TCR beta library preparation. High-throughput TCR beta sequencing was performed on longitudinal blood samples from CLL patients receiving ibrutinib monotherapy. Patients were enrolled in a phase 2 open-label single-center ibrutinib monotherapy trial. Each clonotype received, on average, 10x coverage in deep resolution sequencing performed on a MiSeq, where the target depth lay between 1 in 1 million and 1 in 200,000 T cells. The immunoSEQ hsTCRB Kit was used to generate the TCR beta libraries. The paper's data handling went like this. ImmunoSEQ Data Assistant and ImmunoSEQ Analyzer were used for data analysis, and V, D and J genes were assigned according to IMGT definitions. Clonality, which ranges from 0 to 1, was calculated as one minus the normalized Shannon entropy of productive rearrangement frequencies. Only overrepresented clonotypes making up at least 0.05% of each patient's repertoire were included in the public clonotype analysis. Approximately 14 age-matched healthy donor repertoires from immuneACCESS were used as controls for clonality. Imported from immuneACCESS, the table was reduced by TCRdb to in-frame sequences with V and J called. These copies leave out some clones; in studies compared against another copy, an unresolved V gene accounts for under half, and the cause of the remainder is not known. Clone size and the V and J calls come from that table; the DNA yielded D and trimming. The sample table records approximately 100,000 clones; around 77% of these occur just once. The biggest ten clones account for 20% to 25% of the sample.

Sequenced here: PBMCs, sampled after 24 months of ibrutinib treatment. The clonotype comes from a human donor with chronic lymphocytic leukemia.

The encoded CDR3 is CASSSPDRAHYEQYF. The nucleotide sequence reads as follows: TGTGCCAGCAGTTCGCCCGACAGGGCCCACTACGAGCAGTACTTC. This sequence uses TRBV6-5 and TRBJ2-7; 7 bases in between match TRBD1. The CDR3 measures 15 amino acids from cysteine to phenylalanine. CDR3 DNA is the only sequence kept; it has 45 bases, read in frame from the first base. The germline V end is reduced by 4 bases and the J end by 3 bases; junction bases left unmatched: 9. The germline V gene specifies MNHEY as CDR1 and SVGAGI as CDR2.